This passage covers 28 T cell receptor beta chains from one sample sequenced in a study of persistence of HIV-infected CD4 T cells. Antigens for these TCRs are unknown. Cells were stimulated with CMV-infected fibroblast lysates at 8 to 10 ug/mL. Memory cells lacking CD40L and CD69 with high CD45RO were sorted. Sequencing used immunoSEQ version 4 in survey mode. The protocol was immunoSEQ multiplex PCR, while the TCRdb copy is restricted to in-frame clones and leaves out a portion. This sample has 35,000 to 45,000 clones, with around 80% found just once. The sequenced sample was CD4+ T cells sorted from PBMCs after roughly 18-hour stimulation, obtained from a patient who received antiretroviral therapy. All receptors come from an adult man with HIV who was CMV-seropositive.

This chain uses TRBV19 with TRBJ1-5, with D possibly TRBD1 on 6 matching bases. Per germline, CDR1 LNHDA and CDR2 SQIVND (reference sequence). The length of the CDR3 is 14 residues. Trimming removed 7 bases from V and 7 bases from J, with 17 bases in between. The CDR3 sequence: CASTSSGAGQPQHF. Here the CDR3 DNA reads TGTGCCAGTACCTCTTCAGGGGCGGGCCAGCCCCAGCATTTT.

The rearrangement uses TRBV9 and TRBJ2-5; 8 bases align to TRBD1. The V segment lost 5 bases and the J segment 2 bases; nucleotides outside the gene matches: 8. The CDR3 runs to 15 residues. Germline V lookup: CDR1 SGDLS, CDR2 YYNGEE. The CDR3 nucleotides read TGTGCCAGCAGTCGAACAGGGGGTATTCAAGAGACCCAGTACTTC. Amino acids: CASSRTGGIQETQYF.

The CDR3 region has the DNA TGCAGCGCCACCTTAGGAGCGGGGGCCCGCACAGATACGCAGTATTTT. Its protein is CSATLGAGARTDTQYF. The chain employs TRBV29-1 and TRBJ2-3, with TRBD2 matching 8 bases. CDR3 size: 16 residues. Per germline, CDR1 SQVTM and CDR2 ANQGSEA. Trimming at V came to 7 bases and at J to 1 base, leaving 13 bases not matched to a gene.

The chain recombines TRBV19 with TRBJ2-2; TRBD2 might be the D (7 bases). V lost 7 bases, J lost 3 bases, and 12 bases lay in between. The length of the CDR3 is 14 residues. Germline V gene sequence: CDR1 LNHDA, CDR2 SQIVND (reference sequence). In DNA, the CDR3 is TGTGCCAGTATGGGGGGGCAGTACACCGGGGAGCTGTTTTTT. Its protein is CASMGGQYTGELFF.

The V call is TRBV3-1 (or the pseudogene TRBV3-2), the J call TRBJ2-3; unclear D gene. Germline values: CDR1 LGHDT, CDR2 YNNKEL (reference sequence). The CDR3 consists of 14 residues. The V end was cut by 7 bases, the J end by 5 bases, with 16 bases between. CDR3 sequence: CASTPLVVKDTQYF. DNA of the CDR3: TGTGCCAGCACTCCCCTGGTGGTCAAAGATACGCAGTATTTT.

CDR3 sequence reads: CASRAYDDTEAFF. Written as DNA, the CDR3 is TGTGCCAGTAGGGCGTATGACGACACTGAAGCTTTCTTT. The chain couples TRBV19 to TRBJ1-1; the D is unclear. V lost 6 bases and J lost 3, with 11 bases in between. CDR1 and CDR2 from the germline V gene are LNHDA and SQIVND (reference sequence). The CDR3 loop spans 13 amino acids.

This clone was seen a few times. The chain joins TRBV10-2 to TRBJ2-7, with D possibly TRBD1 on 6 matching bases. CDR1 is WSHSY and CDR2 is SAAADI in the germline V gene. The CDR3 runs to 14 residues. Trimming removed 6 bases from V and 3 bases from J, with 15 bases in between. The CDR3 coding sequence is TGCGCCAGCAGCTCCCTCTCGACAGGCTACGAGCAGTACTTC. Translated: CASSSLSTGYEQYF.

This sequence joins TRBV5-1 and TRBJ1-4; 7 bases are shared with TRBD1. Per germline, CDR1 SGHRS and CDR2 YFSETQ. With V trimmed by 1 base and J by 6 bases, 6 bases remained unmatched. The CDR3 is 15 amino acids. The CDR3 DNA follows: TGCGCCAGCAGCTTGCGACAGGGCTGGGATGAAAAACTGTTTTTT. It translates to CASSLRQGWDEKLFF. The whole variable domain, filled in from reference TRBV5-1 and TRBJ1-4, reads KAGVTQTPRYLIKTRGQQVTLSCSPISGHRSVSWYQQTPGQGLQFLFEYFSETQRNKGNFPGRFSGRQFSNSRSEMNVSTLELGDSALYLCASSLRQGWDEKLFFGSGTQLSVL.

The chain joins TRBV28 to TRBJ1-1, with D hard to call. Between the trimmed V and J ends, which lost 6 bases and 5 bases, there was a span of 19 bases. The CDR3 runs 15 residues. Germline V gene sequence: CDR1 MDHEN, CDR2 SYDVKM. The CDR3 sequence is CASSQRDPERTEAFF. CDR3 DNA sequence: TGTGCCAGCAGCCAACGGGATCCGGAAAGAACTGAAGCTTTCTTT.

The chain combines TRBV5-4 with TRBJ2-2; D assignment may be TRBD1 or TRBD2 (5 bases each). This CDR3 region has 13 residues. The V gene's germline CDR1 is SGHNT and CDR2 YYREEE (reference sequence). V lost 0 bases to trimming and J lost 6 bases, with 6 bases between them. CDR3 coding DNA: TGTGCCAGCAGCTTGGTGGGGGCCGGGGAGCTGTTTTTT. Protein: CASSLVGAGELFF.

A few counts support this clone. The CDR3 is CASRYRVGGYTF. CDR3 DNA: TGTGCCAGCAGATACAGGGTAGGGGGCTACACCTTC. The rearrangement joins TRBV6-5 to TRBJ1-2, with TRBD1 as a possible D gene (6 bases). Trimming removed 6 bases from V and 8 bases from J, with 13 bases in between. Germline CDR1 MNHEY, CDR2 SVGAGI. The CDR3 extends over 12 amino acids.

The rearrangement joins TRBV18 to TRBJ1-2; 7 nucleotides agree with TRBD1. The CDR3 spans 13 residues. Germline V CDR1 and CDR2: KGHSH, LQKENI. V was clipped by 6 bases and J by 4 bases; unmatched bases: 5. CDR3 sequence (DNA): TGTGCCAGCTCCACAGGGGACTTCTATGGCTACACCTTC. This encodes CASSTGDFYGYTF.

The J gene is TRBJ2-7, the V gene TRBV14, with 9 nucleotides matching TRBD1. This CDR3 spans 13 amino acids. Trimming removed 4 bases from V and 5 bases from J; junction bases left unmatched: 3. The germline CDR1 and CDR2 sequences are SGHDN and FVKESK. CDR3 sequence reads: CASSPDRGDEQYF. CDR3 DNA sequence: TGTGCCAGCAGCCCTGACAGGGGGGACGAGCAGTACTTC.

This clone appeared a single time. The gene calls are TRBV5-4 and TRBJ1-3, with 8 bases lining up with TRBD1. Looked up from germline, CDR1 is SGHNT and CDR2 is YYREEE (reference sequence). V gave up 3 bases and J gave up 3 bases; unmatched junction bases: 8. CDR3 length: 16 residues. The CDR3 reads CASSSAQGADGNTIYF. CDR3 DNA: TGTGCCAGCAGCTCCGCTCAGGGGGCGGATGGAAACACCATATATTTT.

CDR3 amino acids: CASSRDRSYNEQFF. CDR3 sequence (DNA): TGTGCCAGCAGCCGAGACAGGTCCTACAATGAGCAGTTCTTC. The rearrangement joins TRBV3-1 (or the pseudogene TRBV3-2) to TRBJ2-1, with a weak D call TRBD1 (6 bases). The CDR3 has 14 amino acids. Germline V gene sequence: CDR1 LGHDT, CDR2 YNNKEL (reference sequence). V shed 4 bases and J shed 1 base, with 8 bases lying between them.

Concerning this clone: A junction boundary mismatches the germline segment, possibly from a read error. CDR3 region: CASSKEYSYEQYF. DNA for the CDR3: TGTGCCAGCAGCAAAGAGTACTCCTACGAGCAGTACTTC. The V gene is TRBV14, the J gene TRBJ2-7; D is unclear. This CDR3 comprises 13 residues. Per the germline V gene, CDR1 is SGHDN and CDR2 is FVKESK. The full variable domain, in which reference TRBV14 and TRBJ2-7 provide the parts outside the CDR3, is EAGVTQFPSHSVIEKGQTVTLRCDPISGHDNLYWYRRVMGKEIKFLLHFVKESKQDESGMPNNRFLAERTGGTYSTLKVQPAELEDSGVYFCASSKEYSYEQYFGPGTRLTVT.

V and J are TRBV29-1 and TRBJ1-1, with unresolved D. The germline V gene encodes CDR1 SQVTM and CDR2 ANQGSEA. This CDR3 has 12 amino acids. V shed 4 bases and J shed 1 base, with 7 bases lying between them. The CDR3 reads CSVGYRNTEAFF. Written as DNA, the CDR3 is TGCAGCGTTGGGTACAGGAACACTGAAGCTTTCTTT.

J is TRBJ2-3 and V is TRBV7-2; unclear D gene. CDR3 length: 14 amino acids. With 3 bases removed from V and 2 bases from J, the gap between germline ends came to 9 bases. Germline V lookup: CDR1 SGHTA, CDR2 FQGNSA. The CDR3 DNA follows: TGTGCCAGCAGCTTTACACTCTTCACAGATACGCAGTATTTT. This codes for CASSFTLFTDTQYF.

This sequence joins TRBV2 and TRBJ2-4, with TRBD1 identical over 7 bases. CDR1 is SNHLY, CDR2 FYNNEI, per germline. The CDR3 sequence is 16 residues long. Trimming cost V 5 bases and J 3 bases; bases outside gene matches: 10. The CDR3 spells CASSYDRDGVKNIQYF. In DNA form, the CDR3 reads TGTGCCAGCAGTTATGACAGGGATGGAGTCAAAAACATTCAGTACTTC.

This rearrangement joins TRBV5-1 to TRBJ2-7, with 7 bases matching TRBD1. Unmatched junction bases numbered 17, after V lost 2 bases and J lost 3 bases. Per germline, CDR1 SGHRS and CDR2 YFSETQ. The CDR3 loop spans 18 amino acids. CDR3 DNA: TGCGCCAGCAGCTTAACCTCGACAGGGAAGGTAGTAATCTACGAGCAGTACTTC. Translating it yields CASSLTSTGKVVIYEQYF. The full variable domain, in which reference TRBV5-1 and TRBJ2-7 provide the parts outside the CDR3, is KAGVTQTPRYLIKTRGQQVTLSCSPISGHRSVSWYQQTPGQGLQFLFEYFSETQRNKGNFPGRFSGRQFSNSRSEMNVSTLELGDSALYLCASSLTSTGKVVIYEQYFGPGTRLTVT.

In this sample, this clone turned up a few times. This chain connects TRBV19 to TRBJ1-3; D remains unclear. CDR1 LNHDA and CDR2 SQIVND come from the germline V gene (reference sequence). This CDR3 is 15 amino acids long. V was cut by 1 base and J by 0 bases, with 7 bases left in between. The CDR3 DNA is TGTGCCAGTAGTATAGTTCCGGGCTCTGGAAACACCATATATTTT. Translating it yields CASSIVPGSGNTIYF.

The chain employs TRBV3-1 (or the pseudogene TRBV3-2) and TRBJ1-3; D ambiguous. V gave up 5 bases and J gave up 5 bases, with 22 bases separating them. The CDR3 consists of 17 residues. Germline V gives CDR1 LGHDT, CDR2 YNNKEL (reference sequence). CDR3 sequence (DNA): TGTGCCAGCAGCGAGTCACGTCCCATTTACACGCGAAACACCATATATTTT. The encoded protein is CASSESRPIYTRNTIYF.

This sequence joins TRBV28 and TRBJ2-3; TRBD2 aligns across 9 bases. This CDR3 comprises 17 residues. Germline loops: CDR1 MDHEN, CDR2 SYDVKM. The V segment lost 4 bases and the J segment 4 bases; nucleotides outside the gene matches: 12. Here the CDR3 DNA reads TGTGCCAGCAGTTCCCTTCTAGCGGGGCGAGGGGCAGATACGCAGTATTTT. Protein sequence: CASSSLLAGRGADTQYF. The full variable domain, rest sourced from reference TRBV28 and TRBJ2-3, is DVKVTQSSRYLVKRTGEKVFLECVQDMDHENMFWYRQDPGLGLRLIYFSYDVKMKEKGDIPEGYSVSREKKERFSLILESASTNQTSMYLCASSSLLAGRGADTQYFGPGTRLTVL.

The chain joins TRBV5-1 to TRBJ2-7, with 10 bases aligning to TRBD1. This CDR3 is built from 20 residues. Germline loops: CDR1 SGHRS, CDR2 YFSETQ. Trimming took 3 bases from V and 4 from J; bases not matched to a gene: 22. CDR3 nucleotide sequence: TGCGCCAGCAGCTCCCTTAAAGGCACCGGGACAGGGGCCACCCCGTACGAGCAGTACTTC. Translation: CASSSLKGTGTGATPYEQYF. Full variable domain (remainder filled in from reference TRBV5-1 and TRBJ2-7): KAGVTQTPRYLIKTRGQQVTLSCSPISGHRSVSWYQQTPGQGLQFLFEYFSETQRNKGNFPGRFSGRQFSNSRSEMNVSTLELGDSALYLCASSSLKGTGTGATPYEQYFGPGTRLTVT.

In DNA form, the CDR3 reads TGTGCCAGCAGTTTAGGGACAGGGAACACTGAAGCTTTCTTT. Its protein is CASSLGTGNTEAFF. The V call is TRBV6-6, the J call TRBJ1-1, with 8 bases fitting TRBD1. CDR1 and CDR2 from the germline V gene are MNHNY and SVGAGI (reference sequence). The V gene end was trimmed by 4 bases and the J gene end by 1 base; junction bases not matched to a gene: 2. The CDR3 is 14 residues long.

This clone has only one observation. The chain links TRBV4-2 to TRBJ2-7; a possible D gene is TRBD2 (5 bases). From germline, CDR1 is LGHNA and CDR2 YNFKEQ. The germline V and J ends were trimmed by 0 bases and 2 bases, with 11 bases remaining between them. The CDR3 length is 15 residues. CDR3 amino acids: CASSQDIGLAYEQYF. CDR3 bases: TGTGCCAGCAGCCAAGATATAGGACTGGCCTACGAGCAGTACTTC.

Of note for this clone: The sample has other DNA sequences that encode this CDR3 too. The chain carries TRBV19 and TRBJ1-6; 7 positions match TRBD1. From germline, CDR1 is LNHDA and CDR2 SQIVND (reference sequence). With 5 bases clipped from V and 7 bases from J, the junction kept 2 bases outside the gene matches. This CDR3 comprises 13 residues. CDR3 protein: CASSGDRNSPLHF. The CDR3 coding sequence is TGTGCCAGTAGTGGGGACAGAAATTCACCCCTCCACTTT.

This CDR3 is CASSYSTGVSYEQYF. The CDR3 DNA follows: TGTGCCAGCAGTTACTCAACCGGGGTCTCCTACGAGCAGTACTTC. This chain connects TRBV6-5 to TRBJ2-7; tentative D call: TRBD2 (5 bases). Trimming took 0 bases from V and 0 from J, leaving 9 bases between them. This CDR3 is 15 amino acids long. CDR1 is MNHEY and CDR2 is SVGAGI in the germline V gene.